Following are 3 T cell receptor beta chains from one sample sequenced in a study of cytomegalovirus exposure and HLA in healthy donors. Use of 60 Vbeta and 13 Jbeta primers characterized the PCR. The protocol was immunoSEQ multiplex PCR, while the TCRdb copy is restricted to in-frame clones and leaves out a portion. This table holds about 200,000 clones, around 77% found once. The material sequenced was PBMCs. The origin of the receptors is a woman aged 25 to 45 in good health and CMV-seronegative.

The chain uses TRBV5-1 and TRBJ2-3; D perhaps matches TRBD2 (5 bases). The germline V gene has CDR1 SGHRS and CDR2 YFSETQ. This CDR3 has 16 amino acids. Trimming took off 5 bases at V and 2 bases at J, with 18 bases between the two ends. This CDR3 is CASRRRGHEDTDTQYF. CDR3 nucleotides: TGCGCCAGCAGGCGACGGGGTCACGAAGACACAGATACGCAGTATTTT.

CDR3 loop: CASSFRGPTSTGANVLTF. As DNA, the CDR3 is TGCGCCAGCAGCTTCCGAGGCCCCACCTCGACTGGGGCCAACGTCCTGACTTTC. V gene TRBV5-1 combines with J gene TRBJ2-6; D uncertain. This CDR3 is 18 amino acids long. The V end was cut by 2 bases, the J end by 2 bases, with 17 bases between. CDR1 and CDR2 (germline): SGHRS, YFSETQ.

CDR3 sequence: CASSLVHGDYGYTF. The CDR3 DNA follows: TGTGCCAGCAGTTTAGTCCACGGGGACTATGGCTACACCTTC. The rearrangement joins TRBV27 to TRBJ1-2, with D unresolved. Trimming removed 2 bases from V and 3 bases from J, with 10 bases in between. CDR1 and CDR2 (germline): MNHEY, SMNVEV (reference sequence). The CDR3 runs 14 residues.